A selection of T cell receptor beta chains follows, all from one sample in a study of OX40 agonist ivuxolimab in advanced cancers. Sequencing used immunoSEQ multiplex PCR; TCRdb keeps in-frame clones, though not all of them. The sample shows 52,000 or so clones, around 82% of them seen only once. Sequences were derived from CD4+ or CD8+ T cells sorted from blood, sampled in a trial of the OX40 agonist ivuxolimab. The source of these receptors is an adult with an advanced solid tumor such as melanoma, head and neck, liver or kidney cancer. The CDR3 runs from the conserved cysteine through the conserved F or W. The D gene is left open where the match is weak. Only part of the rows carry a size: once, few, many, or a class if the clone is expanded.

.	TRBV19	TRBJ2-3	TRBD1	TGTGCCAGTAGTGCCACCGGGACAGGGGGGAAGAAAGCAGATACGCAGTATTTT	CASSATGTGGKKADTQYF
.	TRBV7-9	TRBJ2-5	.	TGTGCCAGCAGCCGCGGGACCGGGATTGTGGAGACCCAGTACTTC	CASSRGTGIVETQYF
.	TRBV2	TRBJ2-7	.	TGTGCCAGCATTTCGTCGCGGGGTCGGAACGAGCAGTACTTC	CASISSRGRNEQYF
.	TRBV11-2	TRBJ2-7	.	TGTGCCAGCAGCTTCCGGTCGAGGGGCTCCTACGAGCAGTACTTC	CASSFRSRGSYEQYF
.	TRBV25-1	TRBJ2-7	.	TGTGCCAGCAGGCATGGGGTGCGTGACGAGCAGTACTTC	CASRHGVRDEQYF
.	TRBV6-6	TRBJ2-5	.	TGTGCCAGCAAGGGTATGGATCTACAAGAGACCCAGTACTTC	CASKGMDLQETQYF
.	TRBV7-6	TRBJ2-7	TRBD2	TGTGCCAGCAGCCCAGGGACTAGCGGGAGCCCCCACGAGCAGTACTTC	CASSPGTSGSPHEQYF
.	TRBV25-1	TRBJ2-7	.	TGTGCCAGCAGTCTCTCCTCCTACGAGCAGTACTTC	CASSLSSYEQYF
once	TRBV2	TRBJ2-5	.	TGTGCCAGCAGTTGGGGAGAGACCCAGTACTTC	CASSWGETQYF
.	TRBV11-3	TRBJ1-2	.	TGTGCCAGCAGCTTAGGGTATACGGGCGGTATCTATGGCTACACCTTC	CASSLGYTGGIYGYTF
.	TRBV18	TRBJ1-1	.	TGTGCCAGCTCACCGAAAGCGGGGGACACTGAAGCTTTCTTT	CASSPKAGDTEAFF
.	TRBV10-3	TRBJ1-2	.	TGTGCCTTACGGGGACTTAACTATGGCTACACCTTC	CALRGLNYGYTF
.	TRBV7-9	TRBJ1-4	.	TGTGCCAGCAGCTTTAACGGACAGTTTAATGAAAAACTGTTTTTT	CASSFNGQFNEKLFF
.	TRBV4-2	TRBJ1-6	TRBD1	TGTGCCAGCAGCCAAGATCGAGGACAGGGGAATTCACCCCTCCACTTT	CASSQDRGQGNSPLHF
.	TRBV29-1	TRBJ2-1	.	TGCAGCGTTGGGAATAACAGACGAAATGAGCAGTTCTTC	CSVGNNRRNEQFF
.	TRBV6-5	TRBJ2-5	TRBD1	TGTGCCAGCAGTTACGGACAGGCTAGGGAGACCCAGTACTTC	CASSYGQARETQYF
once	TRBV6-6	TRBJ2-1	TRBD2	TGTGCCAGCAGCTACCTACTAGCGGGAGAGGAAAATGAGCAGTTCTTC	CASSYLLAGEENEQFF
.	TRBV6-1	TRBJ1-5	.	TGTGCCAGCAGTGACAGCAATCAGCCCCAGCATTTT	CASSDSNQPQHF
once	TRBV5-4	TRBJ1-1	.	TGTGCCAGCAGCTTGGATGGGACCAGGGACACTGAAGCTTTCTTT	CASSLDGTRDTEAFF
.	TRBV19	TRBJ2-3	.	TGTGCCACCCGGACAACTAGCACAGATACGCAGTATTTT	CATRTTSTDTQYF
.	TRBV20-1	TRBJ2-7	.	TGCAGTGTACAAGCGATCTCCGAGCAGTACTTC	CSVQAISEQYF
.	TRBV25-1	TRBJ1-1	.	TGTGCCAGCAGTGACCGTCGGAACACTGAAGCTTTCTTT	CASSDRRNTEAFF
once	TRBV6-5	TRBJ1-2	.	TGTGCCAGCAGTTACTCGGGCGGTACTAACTATGGCTACACCTTC	CASSYSGGTNYGYTF
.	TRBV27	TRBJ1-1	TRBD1	TGTGCCAGCAGGACGGGACAGGGGGTTAACACTGAAGCTTTCTTT	CASRTGQGVNTEAFF
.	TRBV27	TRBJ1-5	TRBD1	TGTGCCAGCAGCCTACAGGGACAGGGGATTTTTCAGCCCCAGCATTTT	CASSLQGQGIFQPQHF
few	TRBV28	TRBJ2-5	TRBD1	TGTGCCAGCACCTTTGCAGGGACAGGGGACCTACAAGAGACCCAGTACTTC	CASTFAGTGDLQETQYF
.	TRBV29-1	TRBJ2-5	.	TGCAGCGTTGAAGGTGGCGGGTCCGAGACCCAGTACTTC	CSVEGGGSETQYF
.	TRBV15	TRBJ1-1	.	TGTGCCACCAGCATACGACAGGCCTCTGAAGCTTTCTTT	CATSIRQASEAFF
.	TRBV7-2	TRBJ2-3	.	TGTGCCAGCAGCTTAGCGTCGGGGGTCCCTAGCACAGATACGCAGTATTTT	CASSLASGVPSTDTQYF
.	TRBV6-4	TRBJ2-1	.	TGTGCCAGCAGTGACTATCAGGGTGGCTCCTACAATGAGCAGTTCTTC	CASSDYQGGSYNEQFF
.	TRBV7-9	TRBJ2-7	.	TGTGCCAGCAGCCCAGGGGGGGACGAGCAGTACTTC	CASSPGGDEQYF
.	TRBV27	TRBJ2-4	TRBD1	TGTGCCAGCGCCCGAAGGGGGCTCGCCAAAAACATTCAGTACTTC	CASARRGLAKNIQYF
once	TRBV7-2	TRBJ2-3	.	TGTGCCAGCAGCTTAGATTCCGGGACGTACACAGATACGCAGTATTTT	CASSLDSGTYTDTQYF
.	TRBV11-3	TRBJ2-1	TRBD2	TGTGCCAGCAGCTCGGGACTAGCGGGAGGGTACAATGAGCAGTTCTTC	CASSSGLAGGYNEQFF
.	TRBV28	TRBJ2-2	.	TGTGCCAGCAGTTTTTCTACCCGGCGGGTCACCGGGGAGCTGTTTTTT	CASSFSTRRVTGELFF
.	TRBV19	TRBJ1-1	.	TGTGCCAGTAGTATAGGACGGGGCATGGACACTGAAGCTTTCTTT	CASSIGRGMDTEAFF
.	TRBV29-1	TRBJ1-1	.	TGCAGCGTTGTTCCGAATCAGGTGACTGAAGCTTTCTTT	CSVVPNQVTEAFF
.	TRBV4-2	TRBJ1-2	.	TGTGCCAGCAGCCTAGGGACGGACTATGGCTACACCTTC	CASSLGTDYGYTF
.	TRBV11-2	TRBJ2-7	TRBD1	TGTGCCAGCAGCCCCCAGGGGACAGGGTACTACGAGCAGTACTTC	CASSPQGTGYYEQYF
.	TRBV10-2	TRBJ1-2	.	TGCGCCAGCAGGCCGGCGGGAGGATTTAACTATGGCTACACCTTC	CASRPAGGFNYGYTF
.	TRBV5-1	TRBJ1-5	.	TGCGCCAGCAGCTTGTCCCAGGGCAATCAGCCCCAGCATTTT	CASSLSQGNQPQHF
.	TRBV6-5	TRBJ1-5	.	TGTGCCAGCAGACAGAGCAATCAGCCCCAGCATTTT	CASRQSNQPQHF
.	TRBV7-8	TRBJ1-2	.	TGTGCCAGCAGCCCCCTACAGGGCCTCTATGGCTACACCTTC	CASSPLQGLYGYTF
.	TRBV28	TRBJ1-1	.	TGTGCCAGCAGTCCCAATCGACAGAGGAACACTGAAGCTTTCTTT	CASSPNRQRNTEAFF
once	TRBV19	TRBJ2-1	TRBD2	TGTGCCAGTAGTATTGATCAAGGACTAGCGGGATTCAATGAGCAGTTCTTC	CASSIDQGLAGFNEQFF
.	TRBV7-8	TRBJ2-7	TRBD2	TGTGCCAGCAGCTTAGCGGGAGCGGGAACCTACGAGCAGTACTTC	CASSLAGAGTYEQYF
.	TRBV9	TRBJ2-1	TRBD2	TGTGCCAGCAGCGCTGGGGGACTAGCGGGGGAGAACGGGCAGTTCTTC	CASSAGGLAGENGQFF
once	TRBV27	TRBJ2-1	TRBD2	TGTGCCAGCAGTTTATCCAGCGGGAGGGCTGTAAATGAGCAGTTCTTC	CASSLSSGRAVNEQFF
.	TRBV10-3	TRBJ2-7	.	TGTGCCATCAACAGCCTAGGACTACTCTACGAGCAGTACTTC	CAINSLGLLYEQYF
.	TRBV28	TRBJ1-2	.	TGTGCCAGCAGTTTACCGTACCAACCTATCTCCTATGGCTACACCTTC	CASSLPYQPISYGYTF
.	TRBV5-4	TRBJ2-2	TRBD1	TGTGCCAGCAGCTCCAAACAAACGGACAGGGGTACAATGTCCGGGGAGCTGTTTTTT	CASSSKQTDRGTMSGELFF
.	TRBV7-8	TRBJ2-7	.	TGTGCCAGCAGCTTTTCGGAGCTGGGCTACGAGCAGTACTTC	CASSFSELGYEQYF